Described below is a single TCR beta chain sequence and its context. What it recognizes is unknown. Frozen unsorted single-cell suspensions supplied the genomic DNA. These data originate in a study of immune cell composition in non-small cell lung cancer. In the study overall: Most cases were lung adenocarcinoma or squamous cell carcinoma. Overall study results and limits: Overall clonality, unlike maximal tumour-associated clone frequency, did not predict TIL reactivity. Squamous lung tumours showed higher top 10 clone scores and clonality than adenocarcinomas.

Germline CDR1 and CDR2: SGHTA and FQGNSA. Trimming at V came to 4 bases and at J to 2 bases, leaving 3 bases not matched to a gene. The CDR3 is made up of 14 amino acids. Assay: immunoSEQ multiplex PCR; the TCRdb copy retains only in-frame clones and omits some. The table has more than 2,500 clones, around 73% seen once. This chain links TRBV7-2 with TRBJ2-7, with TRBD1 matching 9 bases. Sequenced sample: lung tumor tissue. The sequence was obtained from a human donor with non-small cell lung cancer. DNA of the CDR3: TGTGCCAGCAGCTGGACAGGGGAACCCTACGAGCAGTACTTC. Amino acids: CASSWTGEPYEQYF.